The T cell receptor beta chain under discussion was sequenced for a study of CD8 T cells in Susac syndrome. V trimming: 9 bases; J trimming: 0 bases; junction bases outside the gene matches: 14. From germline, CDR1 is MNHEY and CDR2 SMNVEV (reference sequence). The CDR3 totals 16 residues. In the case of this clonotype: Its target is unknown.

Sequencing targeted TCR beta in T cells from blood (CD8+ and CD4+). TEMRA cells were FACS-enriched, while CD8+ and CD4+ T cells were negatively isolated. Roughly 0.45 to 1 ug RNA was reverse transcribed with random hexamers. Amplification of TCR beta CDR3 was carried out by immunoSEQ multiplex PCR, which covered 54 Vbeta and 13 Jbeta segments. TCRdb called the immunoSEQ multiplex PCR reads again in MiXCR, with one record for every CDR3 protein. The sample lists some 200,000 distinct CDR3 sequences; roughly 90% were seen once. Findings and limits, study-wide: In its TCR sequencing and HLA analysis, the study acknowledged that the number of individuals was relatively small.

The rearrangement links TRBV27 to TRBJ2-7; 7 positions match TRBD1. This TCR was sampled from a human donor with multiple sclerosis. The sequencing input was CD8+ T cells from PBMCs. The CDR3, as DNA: TGTGCCAGTAGAGGATCAGGGGGTCGAAGCTCCTACGAGCAGTACTTC. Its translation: CASRGSGGRSSYEQYF.